This T cell receptor (beta chain) was observed in a study of human thymus T cells (dated by TCRdb to the early 2020s). For the wider study: The study described the TCR alpha and beta repertoires in roughly 8 infant thymus samples and four matching peripheral blood samples. The cohort included six male and two female infants, with donor ages spanning 7 to 244 days. Overall study outcomes, separate from this receptor: Thymus samples yielded on average around 800,000 unique TCRB clonotypes, compared with roughly 76,000 from blood samples. V and J gene segment usage appeared biased in both thymic and peripheral blood repertoires.

The donors were immunologically healthy infants in Finland who had open corrective cardiac surgery for congenital heart defects. From four of the eight donors, a small aliquot of about 0.5-1 mL peripheral blood was collected during surgery. For blood samples, genomic DNA was extracted from all available leukocytes instead of from a fixed number of cells. ACK lysis buffer was used to remove erythrocytes from blood, and the leukocytes were stored at -70 degrees C as pellets. A QIAsymphony instrument was used to extract genomic DNA from the frozen cell pellets. From a lookup of the germline V gene, CDR1 and CDR2 are WSHSY and SAAADI. At the junction V is shortened by 2 bases and J by 13 bases, with 14 bases in between. The CDR3 numbers 13 residues from cysteine through phenylalanine. The CDR3 DNA has 39 bases and is translated from base 1. The immunoSEQ multiplex PCR assay was used to amplify the TCRB and TCRAD loci from a standardized quantity of quality-controlled genomic DNA. Amplicons spanned the V(D)J region at a length sufficient to cover the CDR3 and identify V and J genes. Amplicon sequencing was performed on an Illumina platform through the commercial immunoSEQ service. As for how the authors treated the data: Primer bias and sequencing errors were corrected using previously described methods, and TCRAD and TCRB definitions followed the IMGT database. Repertoires were analysed with immunoSEQ Analyzer 3.0 and VDJTools, covering basic statistics, V/J segment usage, diversity estimates, rarefaction and pairwise overlap. Diversity was estimated using the Chao1, ChaoE, Efron-Thisted, Shannon and inverse Simpson indices, and was also estimated on datasets down-sampled to the size of the smallest sample. Repertoire overlap used strict matching of CDR3 nucleotide sequence, V gene and J gene, with Jaccard-based multidimensional scaling clustering. TCRdb provides this immuneACCESS table in a form limited to in-frame rearrangements. Some clones are lacking; in checked studies, under half of them reflect an unresolved V gene, and why the rest are absent is not known. Clonal size and the V and J genes are those of that table, whereas D and trimming came from the DNA. The sample has tens of thousands of clones on record, around 94% of them singletons. The ten largest clones add up to 0.095% to 0.15% of the sample.

To note about this clone: Its antigen is currently not known. No base-level quality is on record; no much larger clone is a single base apart.

The clonotype originates from a boy under three years old with a congenital heart defect but otherwise immunologically healthy. This sequence uses TRBV10-2 and TRBJ2-2, with the D gene too uncertain to name. Specimen: blood. The CDR3 protein is CASSETPTRGLFF. The DNA sequence is given as TGCGCCAGCAGTGAGACACCAACGAGAGGGCTGTTTTTT.